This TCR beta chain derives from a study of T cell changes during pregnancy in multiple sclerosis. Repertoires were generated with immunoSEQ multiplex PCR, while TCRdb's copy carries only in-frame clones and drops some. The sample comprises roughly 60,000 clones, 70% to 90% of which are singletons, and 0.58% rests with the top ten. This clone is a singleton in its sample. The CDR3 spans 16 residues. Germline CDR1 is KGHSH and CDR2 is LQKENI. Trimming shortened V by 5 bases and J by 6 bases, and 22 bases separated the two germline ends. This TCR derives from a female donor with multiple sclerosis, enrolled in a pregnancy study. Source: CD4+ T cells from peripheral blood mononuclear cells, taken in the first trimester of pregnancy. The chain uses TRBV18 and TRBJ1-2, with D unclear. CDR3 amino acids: CASSTVATNTLDGYTF. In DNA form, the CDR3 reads TGTGCCAGCTCAACCGTAGCGACTAATACGCTCGATGGCTACACCTTC.